Shown below are 17 T cell receptor beta chains from a single sample sequenced in a study of blood T cell repertoires in COVID-19. Libraries were prepared by immunoSEQ multiplex PCR; TCRdb keeps only in-frame clonotypes and omits some of them. The data contain some 190,000 clones, roughly 90% of them seen just once; the ten biggest clones take up roughly 6.2%. Sequences were obtained from peripheral blood. The receptor set was obtained from a woman in her 40s who had recovered from COVID-19.

The chain couples TRBV6-5 to TRBJ2-7, with D tentatively TRBD1 (6 bases). With 9 bases removed from V and 0 bases from J, the gap between germline ends came to 12 bases. CDR3 length: 13 amino acids. Germline V gene lookup returns CDR1 MNHEY and CDR2 SVGAGI. CDR3 in amino acids: CASQGQSSYEQYF. CDR3 DNA sequence: TGTGCCAGTCAAGGACAGAGCTCCTACGAGCAGTACTTC.

The rearrangement uses TRBV3-1 (or the pseudogene TRBV3-2) and TRBJ2-7; D not certain. The CDR3 runs to 13 residues. Trimming removed 4 bases at V and 3 bases at J, with 10 bases between. CDR1 is LGHDT and CDR2 is YNNKEL in the germline V gene (reference sequence). The CDR3 region has the DNA TGTGCCAGCAGCCCGACCCCAGGCTACGAGCAGTACTTC. Residues: CASSPTPGYEQYF.

This chain uses TRBV20-1 with TRBJ2-7, with 13 bases that match TRBD2. The CDR3 consists of 16 residues. V lost 3 bases, J lost 0 bases, and 5 bases stayed unmatched. Germline CDR1 DFQATT, CDR2 SNEGSKA (reference sequence). The CDR3 nucleotides are TGCAGTGCTAGTGGGACTAGCGGGATAAGCTCCTACGAGCAGTACTTC. Translating it yields CSASGTSGISSYEQYF.

The J gene is TRBJ1-2, the V gene TRBV7-3; D gene uncertain. This CDR3 region has 13 residues. From germline, CDR1 is SGHTA and CDR2 FQGTGA. Trimming pared 2 bases from V and 6 bases from J, leaving 10 bases between. Here the CDR3 reads CASSLRGGDGYTF. CDR3 DNA sequence: TGTGCCAGCAGCTTACGGGGTGGCGATGGCTACACCTTC. The full variable domain, rest sourced from reference TRBV7-3 and TRBJ1-2, is GAGVSQTPSNKVTEKGKYVELRCDPISGHTALYWYRQSLGQGPEFLIYFQGTGAADDSGLPNDRFFAVRPEGSVSTLKIQRTERGDSAVYLCASSLRGGDGYTFGSGTRLTVV.

V usage is TRBV3-1 (or the pseudogene TRBV3-2) and J usage is TRBJ2-1; D is perhaps TRBD2 (6 bases). In germline, CDR1 is LGHDT, CDR2 YNNKEL (reference sequence). V was pared by 4 bases and J by 8 bases, with 24 bases between. The CDR3 has 17 amino acids. CDR3 protein: CASSPEGGDLGLDEQFF. The CDR3 DNA reads TGTGCCAGCAGCCCCGAGGGTGGGGACTTGGGTCTCGATGAGCAGTTCTTC.

In this sample, this clone turned up a few times. The CDR3 sequence is CASSMRRESHQQFF. The CDR3 nucleotides read TGTGCCAGTAGTATGCGGCGGGAGTCCCACCAGCAGTTCTTC. This chain links TRBV19 with TRBJ2-1; TRBD2 aligns across 7 bases. The germline V gene encodes CDR1 LNHDA and CDR2 SQIVND (reference sequence). Trimming removed 3 bases from V and 11 bases from J; junction bases left unmatched: 10. This CDR3 is 14 amino acids long.

A single count supports this clone. The CDR3 is CASSQETFSGANVLTF. Here the CDR3 DNA reads TGCGCCAGCAGCCAAGAGACATTCTCTGGGGCCAACGTCCTGACTTTC. The chain joins TRBV4-3 to TRBJ2-6, with D unclear. The V end was cut by 0 bases, the J end by 0 bases, with 6 bases between. The germline V gene has CDR1 LGHNA and CDR2 YSLEER. There are 16 residues in the CDR3.

The rearrangement uses TRBV3-1 (or the pseudogene TRBV3-2) and TRBJ2-1, with TRBD2 matching 8 bases. The CDR3 sequence is 18 residues long. CDR1 is LGHDT, CDR2 YNNKEL, per germline (reference sequence). V shed 0 bases, J shed 0 bases, and the junction held 7 bases outside the gene matches. This chain's CDR3 is CASSQEIGAGGSYNEQFF. Written as DNA, the CDR3 is TGTGCCAGCAGCCAAGAAATTGGGGCGGGAGGCTCCTACAATGAGCAGTTCTTC.

V is TRBV19 and J is TRBJ1-6; 7 bases agree with TRBD1. The trim removed 3 bases at V and 3 bases at J, leaving 5 bases unmatched. CDR3 length: 16 residues. The germline gives CDR1 LNHDA, CDR2 SQIVND (reference sequence). Here the CDR3 DNA reads TGTGCCAGTAGTATGGCTCGGACAGGCTATAATTCACCCCTCCACTTT. It specifies CASSMARTGYNSPLHF.

The chain has TRBV29-1 and TRBJ1-1; D may be TRBD1 (5 bases). Germline values: CDR1 SQVTM, CDR2 ANQGSEA. The germline V and J ends were trimmed by 0 bases and 11 bases, with 16 bases remaining between them. This CDR3 has 13 residues. As DNA, the CDR3 is TGCAGCGTTGAAGATCTTACCAGGGTGGGGGCTTTCTTT. Its translation is CSVEDLTRVGAFF. Combining the CDR3 with reference TRBV29-1 and TRBJ1-1 gives the whole variable domain SAVISQKPSRDICQRGTSLTIQCQVDSQVTMMFWYRQQPGQSLTLIATANQGSEATYESGFVIDKFPISRPNLTFSTLTVSNMSPEDSSIYLCSVEDLTRVGAFFGQGTRLTVV.

To note about this clone: Mismatch with germline at one junction end may stem from a read error. This rearrangement joins TRBV30 to TRBJ2-1, with TRBD2 matching over 9 bases. The germline gives CDR1 GTSNPN, CDR2 SVGIG (reference sequence). The CDR3 consists of 11 residues. The CDR3 protein is CCRREGSEQFF. CDR3 DNA sequence: TGCTGCCGGCGGGAGGGATCGGAGCAGTTCTTC.

The chain has TRBV19 and TRBJ2-1; 10 bases map to TRBD2. The CDR3 is 14 amino acids. With V trimmed by 4 bases and J by 8 bases, 5 bases remained unmatched. The germline gives CDR1 LNHDA, CDR2 SQIVND (reference sequence). The CDR3 nucleotides read TGTGCCAGTAGTAAGGTTAGCGGGAGGCATGAGCAGTTCTTC. This translates into CASSKVSGRHEQFF.

This clone was observed a single time. The genes are TRBV29-1 and TRBJ1-2, with TRBD1 matching over 7 bases. CDR3 length: 12 residues. Losses at the gene ends were 3 bases for V and 4 bases for J; bases not matched to a gene: 2. In germline, CDR1 is SQVTM, CDR2 ANQGSEA. CDR3 nucleotide sequence: TGCAGCGTTGAGGCAGGGGGCTATGGCTACACCTTC. As protein: CSVEAGGYGYTF.

The rearrangement uses TRBV28 and TRBJ2-3, with D maybe TRBD2 (6 bases). V lost 5 bases, J lost 4 bases, and 16 bases lay in between. The CDR3 is made up of 15 amino acids. The V gene's germline CDR1 is MDHEN and CDR2 SYDVKM. The CDR3 loop reads CASSTGSWGADTQYF. The CDR3 DNA sequence: TGTGCCAGCAGTACCGGGAGCTGGGGGGCAGATACGCAGTATTTT.

This chain links TRBV29-1 with TRBJ2-1, with 14 bases that match TRBD2. V was pared by 0 bases and J by 7 bases, with 8 bases of the junction left unmatched. The CDR3 runs to 17 residues. Germline V gene lookup returns CDR1 SQVTM and CDR2 ANQGSEA. The CDR3 coding sequence is TGCAGCGTTGAAGACTCGGGACTAGCGGGAGTAATTAATGAGCAGTTCTTC. Translated, it gives CSVEDSGLAGVINEQFF.

This clone appeared a few times. The J gene is TRBJ1-2, the V gene TRBV9; 7 bases align to TRBD1. This CDR3 comprises 14 residues. Germline V gene lookup returns CDR1 SGDLS and CDR2 YYNGEE. Losses at the gene ends were 4 bases for V and 2 bases for J; bases not matched to a gene: 5. The CDR3 DNA sequence: TGTGCCAGCAGCCCCCAACAGGGGAACTATGGCTACACCTTC. Translating gives CASSPQQGNYGYTF.

The genes are TRBV2 and TRBJ2-2; 9 bases match TRBD1. The ends lost 0 bases at V and 6 bases at J; junction bases unmatched: 11. Germline V CDR1 and CDR2: SNHLY, FYNNEI. This CDR3 contains 18 residues. This CDR3 reads CASSEAEGDRANAGELFF. CDR3 DNA sequence: TGTGCCAGCAGTGAAGCGGAGGGGGACAGGGCAAACGCCGGGGAGCTGTTTTTT.